This entry lists 30 T cell receptor beta chains sequenced from one sample in a study of T-cell reconstitution after alpha-beta-depleted transplantation in children. Unique molecular identifiers were incorporated during preparation of the TCRbeta library. One entry per CDR3 protein results from TCRdb running MiXCR on the PCR reads. The data show approximately 230,000 distinct CDR3 sequences, about 23% seen once. This material consisted of PBMCs, taken before TCRalphabeta/CD19-depleted stem cell transplant. The receptors were sampled from a girl aged 2-10 years with Fanconi anemia, due to receive a stem cell transplant.

The J gene is TRBJ2-7, the V gene TRBV12-3 or TRBV12-4; TRBD1 might be the D (8 bases). With 5 bases removed from V and 4 bases from J, the gap between germline ends came to 18 bases. This CDR3 is built from 15 residues. For the CDR3, the DNA is TGTGCCAGCAGTGGGGGGGACAGGCGAAGATACGAGCAGTACTTC. It translates to CASSGGDRRRYEQYF.

This clonotype has a count of ten or more. The chain uses TRBV7-2 and TRBJ2-7; 7 bases agree with TRBD2. Germline V gives CDR1 SGHTA, CDR2 FQGNSA. J lost 7 bases, V lost 2 bases, and 5 bases had no gene match. This CDR3 is 13 amino acids long. In nucleotides, the CDR3 is TGTGCCAGCAGCTTACCGAGGGAGGGGGAGCAGTACTTC. Its protein is CASSLPREGEQYF.

The chain links TRBV2 to TRBJ2-7, with TRBD1 matching 8 bases. The V gene's germline CDR1 is SNHLY and CDR2 FYNNEI. This CDR3 region has 15 residues. J was trimmed by 5 bases and V by 1 base; bases with no gene match: 7. CDR3: CASSEVETGAHEQYF. The CDR3 coding sequence is TGTGCCAGCAGTGAAGTGGAGACAGGGGCCCACGAGCAGTACTTC.

This clonotype was seen a few times. The V call is TRBV7-2, the J call TRBJ2-7; perhaps TRBD1 as D (6 bases). Germline V gene sequence: CDR1 SGHTA, CDR2 FQGNSA. CDR3 size: 15 residues. Trimming removed 2 bases from V and 0 bases from J, with 11 bases in between. The CDR3 nucleotides read TGTGCCAGCAGCTTAATGCACAGGGTCTCCTACGAGCAGTACTTC. Encoded protein: CASSLMHRVSYEQYF.

The CDR3 region is CSAASGPTDYTF. In DNA form, the CDR3 reads TGCAGCGCTGCTTCTGGACCCACAGACTACACCTTC. The chain recombines TRBV29-1 with TRBJ1-2; D gene uncertain. The germline V gene encodes CDR1 SQVTM and CDR2 ANQGSEA. The germline V and J ends were trimmed by 7 bases and 10 bases, with 19 bases remaining between them. The CDR3 covers 12 residues.

V is TRBV12-3 or TRBV12-4 and J is TRBJ2-5; D call uncertain. Trimming left V 6 bases short and J 2 bases short, with 13 bases between. CDR3 size: 14 residues. In DNA, the CDR3 is TGTGCCAGCAGGACGGGCACACAGCAAGAGACCCAGTACTTC. This codes for CASRTGTQQETQYF.

The chain is built from TRBV7-3 and TRBJ1-1, with 9 bases that match TRBD1. Germline V gene sequence: CDR1 SGHTA, CDR2 FQGTGA. Trimming cost V 4 bases and J 5 bases; bases outside gene matches: 5. This CDR3 region has 14 residues. DNA for the CDR3: TGTGCCAGCAGCTCCGGGACAGGGACTACTGAAGCTTTCTTT. Translation: CASSSGTGTTEAFF.

This clonotype was counted only a few times. The chain uses TRBV20-1 and TRBJ2-3; possibly TRBD2 for D (6 bases). This CDR3 comprises 14 residues. In germline, CDR1 is DFQATT, CDR2 SNEGSKA (reference sequence). Trimming removed 6 bases at V and 9 bases at J, with 22 bases between. The CDR3 DNA is TGCAGTGCACCGGAAGTCGGGAGAGAGAGAACGCAGTATTTT. Encoded protein: CSAPEVGRERTQYF.

This clonotype appeared a few times. The chain joins TRBV12-3 or TRBV12-4 to TRBJ1-1; D might be TRBD1 (5 bases). Deletions cut 7 bases from V and 0 bases from J, with 12 bases between. The CDR3 has 14 amino acids. This chain's CDR3 is CASNAGFLNTEAFF. Here the CDR3 DNA reads TGTGCCAGCAATGCAGGGTTTTTGAACACTGAAGCTTTCTTT.

The chain joins TRBV20-1 to TRBJ2-5, with a weak D call TRBD2 (6 bases). The CDR3 spans 13 residues. Germline V gene data show CDR1 as DFQATT and CDR2 as SNEGSKA (reference sequence). V lost 6 bases, J lost 0 bases, and 11 bases lay in between. CDR3 amino acids: CSARRDYQETQYF. In DNA, the CDR3 is TGCAGTGCGAGACGGGACTACCAAGAGACCCAGTACTTC.

The chain carries TRBV10-3 and TRBJ2-2, with 9 positions matching TRBD2. This CDR3 is built from 13 residues. The V segment lost 11 bases and the J segment 11 bases; nucleotides outside the gene matches: 12. Germline V CDR1 and CDR2: ENHRY, SYGVKD. Here the CDR3 reads CASRTSATCELFF. The DNA of the CDR3 is TGTGCCTCTCGGACTAGCGCGACCTGTGAGCTGTTTTTT.

The chain links TRBV28 to TRBJ2-7; D possibly matches TRBD1 or TRBD2 (5 bases each). V lost 7 bases to trimming and J lost 2 bases, with 12 bases between them. The V gene's germline CDR1 is MDHEN and CDR2 SYDVKM. The length of the CDR3 is 13 residues. The CDR3 loop is CASTDRLTYEQYF. The CDR3 nucleotides read TGTGCCAGCACTGACAGACTAACCTACGAGCAGTACTTC.

Ten or more counts support this clonotype. The chain has TRBV20-1 and TRBJ2-7, with TRBD2 matching 11 bases. CDR3 length: 13 residues. Looked up from germline, CDR1 is DFQATT and CDR2 is SNEGSKA (reference sequence). The trim removed 7 bases at V and 2 bases at J, leaving 4 bases unmatched. The CDR3 DNA reads TGCAGTGAACTTAGCGGGGGGGCCTACGAGCAGTACTTC. Translated: CSELSGGAYEQYF.

This clonotype was recorded a few times. The chain links TRBV20-1 to TRBJ2-1; D may be TRBD2 (6 bases). Trimming took off 3 bases at V and 7 bases at J, with 19 bases between the two ends. CDR1 is DFQATT, CDR2 SNEGSKA, per germline (reference sequence). The CDR3 consists of 15 residues. In nucleotides, the CDR3 is TGCAGTGCTAGCCCCGGCCCGAGGGGAGGAAATGAGCAGTTCTTC. Amino acid sequence: CSASPGPRGGNEQFF.

This clonotype was recorded many times. The chain recombines TRBV12-3 or TRBV12-4 with TRBJ1-2; tentative D call: TRBD1 (5 bases). The CDR3 has 13 amino acids. Deletions cut 6 bases from V and 4 bases from J, with 12 bases between. DNA of the CDR3: TGTGCCAGCAGAGCGACAGAAAGCTATGGCTACACCTTC. It codes for CASRATESYGYTF.

The CDR3 region has the DNA TGTGCCAGCATTTCAGGGGGGTTGGAGGACGAGCAGTACTTC. Its protein is CASISGGLEDEQYF. The chain is built from TRBV28 and TRBJ2-7; D is possibly TRBD1 (7 bases). Germline V gives CDR1 MDHEN, CDR2 SYDVKM. Trimming stripped 7 bases from V and 5 bases from J, with 18 bases between. This CDR3 comprises 14 residues.

The CDR3, as DNA: TGTGCCAGCAGCCCGGGACCAATCCCGAGAGATACGCAGTATTTT. Residues: CASSPGPIPRDTQYF. The chain joins TRBV7-2 to TRBJ2-3, with D perhaps matching TRBD1 or TRBD2 (5 bases each). Germline CDR1 and CDR2: SGHTA and FQGNSA. V lost 5 bases, J lost 5 bases, and 17 bases lay in between. The CDR3 consists of 15 residues. Supplemented by reference TRBV7-2 and TRBJ2-3, the full variable domain reads GAGVSQSPSNKVTEKGKDVELRCDPISGHTALYWYRQSLGQGLEFLIYFQGNSAPDKSGLPSDRFSAERTGGSVSTLTIQRTQQEDSAVYLCASSPGPIPRDTQYFGPGTRLTVL.

The rearrangement joins TRBV6-5 to TRBJ2-2; 8 positions match TRBD2. Looked up from germline, CDR1 is MNHEY and CDR2 is SVGAGI. V was pared by 5 bases and J by 8 bases, with 4 bases of the junction left unmatched. The CDR3 contains 13 residues. In nucleotides, the CDR3 is TGTGCCAGCAGTCGGGGGGGTAGGGGGGAGCTGTTTTTT. It translates to CASSRGGRGELFF.

This sequence joins TRBV2 and TRBJ2-3; D is unresolved. CDR1 is SNHLY and CDR2 is FYNNEI in the germline V gene. V lost 6 bases and J 0 bases, leaving 19 bases between the germline ends. The length of the CDR3 is 17 residues. CDR3 loop: CASSGFDQEISTDTQYF. The CDR3 DNA reads as TGTGCCAGCAGCGGCTTCGATCAGGAGATAAGCACAGATACGCAGTATTTT.

In its sample, this clonotype was seen many times. A much larger clone differs from this one at a single base, so this may be a read error. The genes are TRBV28 and TRBJ1-5, with D unclear. The V gene lost 4 bases and the J gene lost 5 bases, with 3 bases spanning the gap. From germline, CDR1 is MDHEN and CDR2 SYDVKM. The CDR3 length is 11 residues. The CDR3 loop reads CASSSHQPQHF. CDR3 nucleotides: TGTGCCAGCAGTTCCCATCAGCCCCAGCATTTT.

This clonotype was seen ten or more times. The chain joins TRBV6-6 to TRBJ2-1; TRBD2 matches 10 bases. Germline V lookup: CDR1 MNHNY, CDR2 SVGAGI (reference sequence). The CDR3 sequence is 13 residues long. Trimming removed 7 bases from V and 4 bases from J; junction bases left unmatched: 1. The CDR3 is CASKGLAYNEQFF. The CDR3 nucleotides are TGTGCCAGCAAGGGACTAGCGTACAATGAGCAGTTCTTC.

This chain uses TRBV20-1 with TRBJ1-5, with TRBD1 matching 8 bases. CDR3 length equals 13 residues. Trimming at V came to 5 bases and at J to 7 bases, leaving 7 bases not matched to a gene. Per germline, CDR1 DFQATT and CDR2 SNEGSKA (reference sequence). The DNA for the CDR3 is TGCAGTGCTCGTCGGACAGGGCGGCAGCCCCAGCATTTT. As protein: CSARRTGRQPQHF.

The chain joins TRBV5-1 to TRBJ2-1; 9 nucleotides line up with TRBD2. The CDR3 has 16 amino acids. The germline V gene encodes CDR1 SGHRS and CDR2 YFSETQ. The J segment lost 3 bases and the V segment lost 5 bases, leaving 9 bases of the junction unmatched. CDR3 loop: CASREAGGPNYNEQFF. CDR3 in DNA: TGCGCCAGCAGAGAAGCGGGAGGCCCAAACTACAATGAGCAGTTCTTC.

A single count supports this clonotype. The V and J genes are TRBV28 and TRBJ2-5; D might be TRBD2 (5 bases). Deletions cut 7 bases from V and 4 bases from J, with 10 bases between. Per the germline V gene, CDR1 is MDHEN and CDR2 is SYDVKM. The length of the CDR3 is 12 residues. The CDR3 spells CASKDSVETQYF. The CDR3 DNA reads TGTGCCAGCAAAGATAGCGTAGAGACCCAGTACTTC.

The V call is TRBV12-3 or TRBV12-4, the J call TRBJ2-3; D possibly uses TRBD1 or TRBD2 (5 bases each). The germline V and J ends were trimmed by 2 bases and 2 bases, with 11 bases remaining between them. There are 15 residues in the CDR3. DNA of the CDR3: TGTGCCAGCAGTTTACGTTGGGGACCCACAGATACGCAGTATTTT. Its protein is CASSLRWGPTDTQYF.

The rearrangement uses TRBV20-1 and TRBJ2-7; D not certain. Per the germline V gene, CDR1 is DFQATT and CDR2 is SNEGSKA (reference sequence). V was trimmed by 3 bases and J by 4 bases, leaving 13 bases between them. The length of the CDR3 is 13 residues. CDR3 sequence reads: CSARVARPYEQYF. The CDR3 nucleotides read TGCAGTGCTAGGGTAGCAAGACCTTACGAGCAGTACTTC.

The chain is built from TRBV7-2 and TRBJ2-5; D is unclear. Germline lookup yields CDR1 SGHTA and CDR2 FQGNSA. The CDR3 is 14 residues long. The V end lost 2 bases, the J end lost 3 bases, and 10 bases lay between the germline ends. CDR3: CASSLFVTEETQYF. DNA for the CDR3: TGTGCCAGCAGCTTATTCGTTACTGAAGAGACCCAGTACTTC.

This clonotype has a count of ten or more. The CDR3 DNA sequence: TGTGCCAGCAGTCCGGGACTCTCCTACGAGCAGTACTTC. It translates to CASSPGLSYEQYF. The chain couples TRBV27 to TRBJ2-7, with D possibly TRBD2 on 6 matching bases. CDR3 length: 13 residues. Trimming stripped 5 bases from V and 0 bases from J, with 8 bases between. Germline V gives CDR1 MNHEY, CDR2 SMNVEV (reference sequence).

The gene calls are TRBV2 and TRBJ2-7; D possibly corresponds to TRBD1 (7 bases). The length of the CDR3 is 11 residues. CDR1 is SNHLY and CDR2 is FYNNEI in the germline V gene. The V and J ends lost 6 bases and 9 bases respectively, with 12 bases between them. Here the CDR3 DNA reads TGTGCCAGCAGGACAGGGCGGGGGCAGTACTTC. This encodes CASRTGRGQYF.

A few counts support this clonotype. The rearrangement links TRBV20-1 to TRBJ2-5; D uncertain. V lost 0 bases and J 4 bases, leaving 12 bases between the germline ends. Germline V gene sequence: CDR1 DFQATT, CDR2 SNEGSKA (reference sequence). This CDR3 is built from 14 residues. CDR3 residues: CSARDPGLGETQYF. As DNA, the CDR3 is TGCAGTGCTAGAGATCCCGGGTTGGGAGAGACCCAGTACTTC.